This TCR beta chain was captured by sequencing in a study of blood T cell repertoires in COVID-19. Study in general: Sources were T cells, B-cell-depleted T cells, or PBMCs; the material itself was cDNA or gDNA.

Under the authors' procedure: Estimated nucleated cell counts came from reference gene primer amplification. TCRdb's copy holds only in-frame clones and misses some; the assay was immunoSEQ multiplex PCR. From that table come the V and J calls and clone size; the DNA was used to work out D and trimming. The data show about 100,000 clones, 87% seen once. The J segment lost 1 base and the V segment lost 3 bases, leaving 3 bases of the junction unmatched. The CDR3 runs 15 residues. CDR1 is MDHEN and CDR2 is SYDVKM in the germline V gene. Sequencing was done on a sample of peripheral blood. This rearrangement joins TRBV28 to TRBJ2-7; 10 bases align to TRBD2. The TCR was taken from a woman between 45 and 60 years old with COVID-19, enrolled during active disease. This chain's CDR3 is CASSLGLAFSYEQYF. CDR3 bases: TGTGCCAGCAGTTTGGGACTAGCGTTTTCCTACGAGCAGTACTTC.